This is a list of T cell receptor beta chains from one sample in a study of cytomegalovirus exposure and HLA in healthy donors. TCRdb keeps only in-frame clones here, not all; method: immunoSEQ multiplex PCR. The data contain 80,000 to 130,000 clones, around 75% of them seen just once; the ten biggest clones take up roughly 15%. Input material: PBMCs. The receptors shown here come from a male donor in good health and CMV-seropositive. Both conserved end residues are part of each CDR3. A D gene is named only where the DNA matches it firmly. Clone size is stated in some rows and not others, as once, few, many or a class when expanded.

>NA|NA|TRBV30|TRBJ2-2
TGTGCCTGGAGAGCCACTAGCTCCGGGATCGGGGAGCTGTTTTTT
CAWRATSSGIGELFF
>TRBD2|NA|TRBV5-4|TRBJ2-2
TGTGCCAGTCGTAGCGGGGGGCCCACGGCGAACACCGGGGAGCTGTTTTTT
CASRSGGPTANTGELFF
>TRBD1|NA|TRBV7-2|TRBJ1-2
TGTGCCAGCAGCTTAAACAGGGGAGCTAACTATGGCTACACCTTC
CASSLNRGANYGYTF
>TRBD1|few|TRBV6-5|TRBJ2-3
TGTGCCAGCAGGGACAGGGTTGGAGATACGCAGTATTTT
CASRDRVGDTQYF
>TRBD1|NA|TRBV5-1|TRBJ2-1
TGCGCCAGCAGCTTGGACCGACAGGGCTCCTACAATGAGCAGTTCTTC
CASSLDRQGSYNEQFF
>TRBD1|NA|TRBV5-1|TRBJ2-3
TGCGCCAGCAGCCCGGACAGGTCTCCCACAGATACGCAGTATTTT
CASSPDRSPTDTQYF
>NA|NA|TRBV28|TRBJ1-1
TGTGCCAGCAGTCCCACCTTCGGGGGAGAGGCTGAAGCTTTCTTT
CASSPTFGGEAEAFF
>TRBD1|NA|TRBV6-6|TRBJ1-2
TGTGCCAGCAGAACAGGGGCCTATAATGGCTACACCTTC
CASRTGAYNGYTF
>NA|once|TRBV21-1|TRBJ1-5
TGTGCCAGCAGCGTCTCTCAGGGGGGAACTGATCAGCCCCAGCATTTT
CASSVSQGGTDQPQHF
>NA|NA|TRBV11-3|TRBJ2-1
TGTGCCAGCAGCTTAGATCTTACTAATGAGCAGTTCTTC
CASSLDLTNEQFF
>NA|NA|TRBV21-1|TRBJ1-5
TGTGCCAGCAGCATCCGGACCTACAGGGGCCATCAGCCCCAGCATTTT
CASSIRTYRGHQPQHF